This TCR beta chain stems from a study of cytomegalovirus exposure and HLA in healthy donors. Trimming removed 5 bases at V and 4 bases at J, with 12 bases between. CDR1 and CDR2 from the germline V gene are SEHNR and FQNEAQ (reference sequence). CDR3 length equals 13 residues. PCR primers comprised 60 Vbeta and 13 Jbeta primers. TCRdb keeps only in-frame clones here, not all; method: immunoSEQ multiplex PCR. The repertoire consists of 99,000 or so clones, with about four fifths occurring once and the leading ten covering 1% to 1.5%. What was sequenced was PBMCs. The sequence came from a man in his forties in good health and CMV-seronegative. This chain links TRBV7-9 with TRBJ2-7; D perhaps matches TRBD1 (5 bases). The CDR3 is CASSPRTTYEQYF. The CDR3 region has the DNA TGTGCCAGCAGCCCCCGGACAACGTACGAGCAGTACTTC.